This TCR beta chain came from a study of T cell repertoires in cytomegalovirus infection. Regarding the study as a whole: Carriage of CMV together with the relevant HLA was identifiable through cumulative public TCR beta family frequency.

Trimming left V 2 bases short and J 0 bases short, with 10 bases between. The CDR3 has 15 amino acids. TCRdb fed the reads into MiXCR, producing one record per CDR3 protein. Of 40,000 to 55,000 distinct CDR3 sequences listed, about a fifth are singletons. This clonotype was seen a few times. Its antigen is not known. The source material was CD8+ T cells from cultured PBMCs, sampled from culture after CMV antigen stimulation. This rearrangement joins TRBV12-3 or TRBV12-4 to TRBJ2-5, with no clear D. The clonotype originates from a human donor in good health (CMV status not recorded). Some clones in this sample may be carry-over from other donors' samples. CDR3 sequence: CASSLQHNYQETQYF. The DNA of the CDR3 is TGTGCCAGCAGTTTACAGCATAACTACCAAGAGACCCAGTACTTC.